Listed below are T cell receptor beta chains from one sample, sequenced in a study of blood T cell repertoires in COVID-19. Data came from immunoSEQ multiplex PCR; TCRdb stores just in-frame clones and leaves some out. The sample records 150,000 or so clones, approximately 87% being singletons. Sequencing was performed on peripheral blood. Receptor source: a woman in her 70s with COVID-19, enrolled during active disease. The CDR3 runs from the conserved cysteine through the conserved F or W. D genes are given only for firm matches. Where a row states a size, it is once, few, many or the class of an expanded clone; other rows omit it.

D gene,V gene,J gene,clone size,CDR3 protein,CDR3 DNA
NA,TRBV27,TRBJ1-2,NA,CASKPSGGGGYTF,TGTGCCAGCAAACCTAGTGGGGGGGGTGGCTACACCTTC
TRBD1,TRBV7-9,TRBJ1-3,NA,CASSSGTVGNTIYF,TGTGCCAGCAGCTCCGGGACAGTTGGAAACACCATATATTTT
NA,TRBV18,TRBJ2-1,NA,CASSPYTGSSYNEQFF,TGTGCCAGCTCACCTTATACGGGAAGCTCCTACAATGAGCAGTTCTTC
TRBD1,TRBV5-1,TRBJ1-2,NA,CASSRQGAGDDGYTF,TGCGCCAGCAGCCGACAGGGGGCCGGGGATGATGGCTACACCTTC
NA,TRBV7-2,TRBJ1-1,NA,CASSSQENTEAFF,TGTGCCAGCAGCTCACAGGAGAACACTGAAGCTTTCTTT
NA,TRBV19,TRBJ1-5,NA,CASSIDNRQPQHF,TGTGCCAGTAGTATAGACAACAGGCAGCCCCAGCATTTT
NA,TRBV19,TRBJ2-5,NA,CASKAGQETQYF,TGTGCCAGTAAGGCAGGTCAAGAGACCCAGTACTTC
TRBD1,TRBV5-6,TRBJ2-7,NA,CASSEGQESYEQYF,TGTGCCAGCAGTGAGGGACAGGAAAGCTACGAGCAGTACTTC
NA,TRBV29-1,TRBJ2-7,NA,CSVKIQGIGYEQYF,TGCAGCGTTAAGATTCAGGGGATTGGCTACGAGCAGTACTTC
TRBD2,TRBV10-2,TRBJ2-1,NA,CASSDLAGSLEQFF,TGCGCCAGCAGTGATCTAGCGGGGTCACTAGAGCAGTTCTTC
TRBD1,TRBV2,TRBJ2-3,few,CASSLDRGRDTQYF,TGTGCCAGCAGCCTTGACAGGGGAAGAGATACGCAGTATTTT
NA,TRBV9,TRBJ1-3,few,CASSVAGVEDFAGNTIYF,TGTGCCAGCAGCGTAGCCGGAGTCGAAGACTTTGCGGGAAACACCATATATTTT
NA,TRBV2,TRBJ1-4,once,CASSEFTGLEKLFF,TGTGCCAGCAGTGAATTTACAGGGTTAGAAAAACTGTTTTTT
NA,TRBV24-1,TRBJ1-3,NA,CATSDGGFENTIYF,TGTGCCACCAGTGACGGGGGTTTCGAAAACACCATATATTTT
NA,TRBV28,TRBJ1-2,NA,CASSSGGSGTRYGYTF,TGTGCCAGCAGTTCGGGGGGATCCGGGACACGCTATGGCTACACCTTC
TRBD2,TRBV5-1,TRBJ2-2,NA,CASSLLAGGSNTGELFF,TGCGCCAGCAGCCTCTTAGCGGGGGGATCGAACACCGGGGAGCTGTTTTTT
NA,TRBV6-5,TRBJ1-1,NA,CASSRTRSPNTEAFF,TGTGCCAGCAGTCGTACCAGGTCTCCGAACACTGAAGCTTTCTTT
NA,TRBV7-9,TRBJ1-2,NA,CASSLTGRVNYGYTF,TGTGCCAGCAGCCTAACAGGGAGAGTTAACTATGGCTACACCTTC
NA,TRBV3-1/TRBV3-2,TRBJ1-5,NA,CASSQTGGTQHF,TGTGCCAGCAGCCAAACGGGGGGAACCCAGCATTTT
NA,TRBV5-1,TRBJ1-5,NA,CASSTGDANQPQHF,TGCGCCAGCAGCACCGGGGATGCCAATCAGCCCCAGCATTTT
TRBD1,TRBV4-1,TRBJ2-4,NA,CASSQERGTGLVAKNIQYF,TGCGCCAGCAGCCAAGAAAGAGGGACAGGCCTCGTAGCCAAAAACATTCAGTACTTC
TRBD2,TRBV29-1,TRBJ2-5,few,CRVGGPGGAETQYF,TGCCGCGTGGGGGGACCGGGGGGGGCAGAGACCCAGTACTTC
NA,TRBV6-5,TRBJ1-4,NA,CASRTPETNEKLFF,TGTGCCAGCAGGACACCGGAAACTAATGAAAAACTGTTTTTT
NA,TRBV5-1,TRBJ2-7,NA,CASSLLGTPPYEQYF,TGCGCCAGCAGCTTGCTGGGGACTCCTCCCTACGAGCAGTACTTC
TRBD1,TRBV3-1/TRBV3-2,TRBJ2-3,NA,CASSDPGQGYADTQYF,TGTGCCAGCAGCGACCCTGGACAGGGGTACGCGGATACGCAGTATTTT
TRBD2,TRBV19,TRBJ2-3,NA,CASSPGGRVDTQYF,TGTGCCAGTAGCCCCGGGGGGAGGGTGGATACGCAGTATTTT
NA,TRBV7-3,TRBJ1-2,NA,CASSPRGFYGYTF,TGTGCCAGCAGCCCCCGGGGATTCTATGGCTACACCTTC
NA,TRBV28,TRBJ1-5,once,CASSSRLRGNQPQHF,TGTGCCAGCAGCTCACGACTAAGGGGCAATCAGCCCCAGCATTTT
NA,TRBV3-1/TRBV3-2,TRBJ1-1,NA,CASRSDRVNTEAFF,TGTGCCAGCAGAAGCGATCGGGTGAACACTGAAGCTTTCTTT
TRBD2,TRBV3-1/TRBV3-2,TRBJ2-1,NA,CASSQWFSGGDNEQFF,TGTGCCAGCAGCCAATGGTTTAGCGGGGGGGACAATGAGCAGTTCTTC
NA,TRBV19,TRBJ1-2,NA,CASSPDSAYYTF,TGTGCCAGTAGTCCGGACAGCGCTTACTACACCTTC
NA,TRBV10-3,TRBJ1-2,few,CAISGGPNYGYTF,TGTGCCATCAGCGGGGGGCCTAACTATGGCTACACCTTC
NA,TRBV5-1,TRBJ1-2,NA,CASSYDPVGGYTF,TGCGCCAGCAGTTACGACCCGGTGGGCGGCTACACCTTC
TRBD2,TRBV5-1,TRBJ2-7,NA,CASSAGPVAGGLYEQYF,TGCGCCAGCAGCGCCGGGCCCGTAGCGGGGGGGCTGTACGAGCAGTACTTC
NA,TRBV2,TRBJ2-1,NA,CASSGRDEQFF,TGTGCCAGCAGTGGGAGGGATGAGCAGTTCTTC